This TCR beta chain emerged from a study of blood T cell repertoires in COVID-19. Study-wide background: T cells, B-cell-depleted T cells, or PBMCs supplied cDNA or gDNA.

Trimming took 0 bases from V and 4 from J; bases not matched to a gene: 2. Germline assignment: CDR1 LGHNA and CDR2 YSLEER. This CDR3 contains 16 residues. In the source study's methods: Estimation of nucleated cell counts was performed using reference gene primer amplification. The protocol was immunoSEQ multiplex PCR, while the TCRdb copy is restricted to in-frame clones and leaves out a portion. The V and J calls and clone size are taken from that table; D and trimming were inferred from the DNA. This table holds about 240,000 clones, around 83% found once. This clonotype was obtained from a woman in her sixties or seventies with active or convalescent COVID-19. The chain combines TRBV4-3 with TRBJ2-6; 8 bases are a match to TRBD1. Sample: peripheral blood. DNA for the CDR3: TGCGCCAGCAGCCAAGAGGACAGGGCCGGGGCCAACGTCCTGACTTTC. It specifies CASSQEDRAGANVLTF.